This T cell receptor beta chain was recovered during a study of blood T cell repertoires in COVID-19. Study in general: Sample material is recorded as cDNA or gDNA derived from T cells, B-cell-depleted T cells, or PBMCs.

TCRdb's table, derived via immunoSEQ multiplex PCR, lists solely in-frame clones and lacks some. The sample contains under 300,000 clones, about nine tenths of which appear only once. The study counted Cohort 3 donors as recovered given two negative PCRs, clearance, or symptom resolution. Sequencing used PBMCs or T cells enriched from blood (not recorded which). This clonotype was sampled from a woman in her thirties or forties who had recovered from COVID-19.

This CDR3 is CSVLGQGLDTEAFF. The CDR3, as DNA: TGCAGCGTCCTTGGACAGGGTCTCGACACTGAAGCTTTCTTT. The chain combines TRBV29-1 with TRBJ1-1; 8 bases are a match to TRBD1. This CDR3 has 14 residues. In germline, CDR1 is SQVTM, CDR2 ANQGSEA. V lost 6 bases, J lost 3 bases, and 9 bases stayed unmatched.